One sample yielded the 5 T cell receptor beta chains listed below, sequenced in a study of T cells in Graves' hyperthyroidism and ophthalmopathy. RNA transcripts yielded amplified TCR beta CDR3 regions. In the first-round RT-PCR of the TCR CDR3, the HTBI primer set was used. MiXCR, applied by TCRdb to the multiplex PCR reads, yields one record per CDR3 protein. The sample lists some 250,000 distinct CDR3 sequences; roughly 15% were seen once. Sequencing was done on a sample of blood. The receptors derive from a woman aged 35 to 49 with Graves' hyperthyroidism that later progressed to Graves' ophthalmopathy.

This clonotype was detected only a few times. The chain joins TRBV20-1 to TRBJ2-1; 8 bases map to TRBD2. The CDR3 runs to 14 residues. Germline V lookup: CDR1 DFQATT, CDR2 SNEGSKA (reference sequence). V trimming: 2 bases; J trimming: 8 bases; junction bases outside the gene matches: 8. Here the CDR3 DNA reads TGCAGTGCTAGACCCGGGACTAGAATCGATGAGCAGTTCTTC. Translating gives CSARPGTRIDEQFF.

This clonotype was counted at least ten times. The chain carries TRBV4-1 and TRBJ2-2, with TRBD2 identical over 8 bases. With 1 base clipped from V and 1 base from J, the junction kept 5 bases outside the gene matches. The CDR3 length is 17 residues. Per germline, CDR1 MGHRA and CDR2 YSYEKL. CDR3: CASSQGLLAVNTGELFF. CDR3 DNA sequence: TGCGCCAGCAGCCAAGGATTACTAGCGGTGAACACCGGGGAGCTGTTTTTT.

As concerns this clonotype: A much larger clone differs by one base, so this may be a read error. The chain recombines TRBV29-1 with TRBJ2-7, with 7 bases fitting TRBD2. The CDR3 extends over 12 amino acids. In germline, CDR1 is SQVTM, CDR2 ANQGSEA. The CDR3 coding sequence is TGCAGCGCGATCGGGGAGGGGTACGAGCAGCACTTC. Amino acids: CSAIGEGYEQHF.

This clonotype appeared many times. This chain connects TRBV5-1 to TRBJ2-1; the match to TRBD1 covers 9 bases. Per germline, CDR1 SGHRS and CDR2 YFSETQ. This CDR3 is built from 16 residues. V was pared by 3 bases and J by 3 bases, with 7 bases of the junction left unmatched. The CDR3 DNA is TGCGCCAGCAGCTCACGACAGGGGGTCCTCTACAATGAGCAGTTCTTC. This sequence encodes CASSSRQGVLYNEQFF.

The table lists this clonotype with many counts. The J gene is TRBJ2-2, the V gene TRBV7-6; D is possibly TRBD1 (5 bases). V was cut by 1 base and J by 7 bases, with 13 bases left in between. Germline loops: CDR1 SGHVS, CDR2 FNYEAQ. This CDR3 spans 15 amino acids. The CDR3 reads CASSLGAGLGGELFF. In DNA, the CDR3 is TGTGCCAGCAGCTTAGGTGCAGGGCTTGGCGGGGAGCTGTTTTTT.